The sequence of this T cell receptor beta chain was determined in a study of shared clonotypes between healthy human individuals. Whole-study context: The plates for each donor numbered three CD4 naive, three CD4 memory, two CD8 naive and one CD8 memory.

About this clone: Its antigen is not identified.

In the sorted-subset replicate PCRs, 200 ng DNA, some 30,000 T cell genomes, was used. Produced via immunoSEQ multiplex PCR; TCRdb's table is partial and in-frame only. Of about 2 million clones listed, approximately 94% were seen once; the top ten hold about 1.1%. Notes on the study in general: Rarefaction analysis demonstrated incomplete sorted-subset sequencing notwithstanding large depth.

The CDR3 contains 15 residues. Germline V gene data show CDR1 as MGHRA and CDR2 as YSYEKL. Between the trimmed V and J ends, which lost 0 bases and 1 base, there was a span of 7 bases. CD8 cells regarded as naive lacked CD45RO, were positively chosen for CCR7, and omitted terminally differentiated effector memory CD45RA+ cells. Healthy HIV-negative adults with no recent acute infections or vaccinations were recruited as donors. This clonotype was obtained from a man aged 18 to 29 in good health. Sequencing was carried out using naive CD8+ T cells sorted from blood. The chain joins TRBV4-1 to TRBJ1-5; D perhaps matches TRBD1 (5 bases). CDR3 sequence reads: CASSQDAGSNQPQHF. The DNA of the CDR3 is TGCGCCAGCAGCCAAGATGCAGGGAGCAATCAGCCCCAGCATTTT.